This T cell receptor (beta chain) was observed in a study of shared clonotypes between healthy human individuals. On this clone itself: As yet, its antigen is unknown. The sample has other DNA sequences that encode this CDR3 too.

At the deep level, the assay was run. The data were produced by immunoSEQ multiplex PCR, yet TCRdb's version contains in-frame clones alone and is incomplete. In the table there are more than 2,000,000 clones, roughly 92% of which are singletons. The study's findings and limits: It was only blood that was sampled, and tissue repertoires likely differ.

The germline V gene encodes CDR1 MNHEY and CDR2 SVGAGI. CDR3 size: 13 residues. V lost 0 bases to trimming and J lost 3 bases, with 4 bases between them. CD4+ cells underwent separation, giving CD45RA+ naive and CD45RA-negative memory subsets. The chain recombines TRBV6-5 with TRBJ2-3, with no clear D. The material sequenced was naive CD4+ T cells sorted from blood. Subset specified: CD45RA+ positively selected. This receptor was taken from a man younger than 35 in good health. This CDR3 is CASSYSLTDTQYF. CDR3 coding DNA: TGTGCCAGCAGTTACTCCCTGACAGATACGCAGTATTTT.